The T cell receptor beta chain under discussion was sequenced for a study of regulatory T cells in long-lasting Graves disease. On the study more broadly: Graves' patients diagnosed newly had used antithyroid drugs under 3 months.

This clonotype was counted a few times. Time point described: newly diagnosed GD, antithyroid drugs for less than 3 months. The TCR library was made from RNA that had been extracted from PBMCs in TRIzol. The patients included were those that came from an endocrinology department in Xi'an, China. Libraries of TCR beta came from iRepertoire HTBI primers plus Arm-PCR of CDR3 regions. From the multiplex PCR reads, TCRdb called clonotypes with MiXCR, one entry per CDR3 protein. The table records about 620,000 distinct CDR3 sequences, approximately 15% of them present only once. The CDR3 runs to 16 residues. With V trimmed by 0 bases and J by 3 bases, 2 bases remained unmatched. From germline, CDR1 is MGHRA and CDR2 YSYEKL. The data also belong to a second study, concerning T cells in Graves' hyperthyroidism and ophthalmopathy. This second report adds: Blood also carried most thyroid clonotypes expanded above 0.001.

The sample here was peripheral blood mononuclear cells (PBMCs), taken at new diagnosis, from a patient treated with antithyroid drugs. V usage is TRBV4-1 and J usage is TRBJ1-4, with TRBD1 identical over 9 bases. The source is a woman in her twenties or thirties with Graves disease. The CDR3 reads CASSQEGTGPNEKLFF. Here the CDR3 DNA reads TGCGCCAGCAGCCAAGAGGGGACAGGGCCTAATGAAAAACTGTTTTTT.